One and the same sample provided the 8 T cell receptor beta chains below, sequenced in a study of monozygotic twins with inflammatory bowel disease. TCRdb reworked the 5' RACE reads into one entry per CDR3 protein, no DNA. The repertoire shows fewer than 550,000 distinct CDR3 sequences; the top ten hold 2% to 2.5%. The sequenced sample consisted of blood. These receptors all come from a human donor with ulcerative colitis or Crohn's disease, or a healthy co-twin of an affected twin (not recorded which).

This chain uses TRBV27 with TRBJ1-3; absent DNA, TCRdb's TRBD1 call cannot be checked. The CDR3 is made up of 17 amino acids. Germline assignment: CDR1 MNHEY and CDR2 SMNVEV (reference sequence). This CDR3 reads CASSQPTGVFPGNTIYF.

V gene TRBV4-3 combines with J gene TRBJ2-7; with no DNA, the TCRdb D assignment of TRBD1 cannot be verified. The germline gives CDR1 LGHNA, CDR2 YSLEER. The CDR3 runs to 14 residues. CDR3: CASSQAPSSYEQYF.

The J gene is TRBJ2-5, the V gene TRBV12-3 or TRBV12-4; TCRdb outputs TRBD2, but without DNA this stays unchecked. The CDR3 is 13 amino acids. The CDR3 reads CASSISGGETQYF.

The chain recombines TRBV5-1 with TRBJ1-2; TCRdb returns TRBD1, unconfirmable since there is no DNA. The CDR3 runs to 16 residues. CDR1 SGHRS and CDR2 YFSETQ come from the germline V gene. CDR3 protein: CASSFTVRQRDYGYTF.

The chain uses TRBV20-1 and TRBJ1-5; TCRdb picks TRBD1, but there is no DNA to check that call. This CDR3 has 14 amino acids. Per germline, CDR1 DFQATT and CDR2 SNEGSKA (reference sequence). CDR3 region: CSARKGAGNQPQHF.

The rearrangement joins TRBV28 to TRBJ2-1; no DNA is available, so the TRBD2 call from TCRdb remains unchecked. Germline-derived CDR1 and CDR2 are MDHEN and SYDVKM. The CDR3 is 13 residues long. The CDR3 is CASNFLGHNERFF.

This chain uses TRBV5-4 with TRBJ2-2. CDR1 is SGHNT, CDR2 YYREEE, per germline (reference sequence). The CDR3 runs to 15 residues. The CDR3 here is CASSGQGRSTGELFF.

This chain connects TRBV20-1 to TRBJ1-4. The CDR3 runs to 15 residues. The V gene's germline CDR1 is DFQATT and CDR2 SNEGSKA (reference sequence). CDR3 sequence: CSARDLASVNEKLFF.